The source of this TCR beta chain is a study of T cells in Graves' hyperthyroidism and ophthalmopathy. It was RNA transcripts that yielded the amplified TCR beta CDR3 regions. HTBI primers drove first-round RT-PCR of the TCR CDR3. TCRdb reanalysed the multiplex PCR reads using MiXCR and keeps one entry per CDR3 protein. This sample carries around 350,000 distinct CDR3 sequences, 15% to 20% of them seen once, and the ten largest clones take roughly 3.5%. Trimming stripped 5 bases from V and 7 bases from J, with 8 bases between. This CDR3 contains 11 residues. This clonotype was counted a single time. The patients, who ranged from 18 to 65 in age, presented with newly diagnosed hyperthyroidism lasting under 2 months. Each diagnosis was grounded in clinical symptoms, serum thyroxine and TRAb, thyroid ultrasound, and orbital computed tomography.

This rearrangement joins TRBV12-3 or TRBV12-4 to TRBJ1-2; tentatively, D is TRBD1 (6 bases). The clonotype comes from a woman aged 18-30 years with Graves' hyperthyroidism. Material for sequencing was blood. The CDR3 is CASSVRGGYTF. The CDR3 nucleotides are TGTGCCAGCAGTGTCAGGGGTGGCTACACCTTC.